The clone carrying this TCR beta chain was found a few times. What it recognizes is unknown. The V gene lost 1 base and the J gene lost 0 bases, with 19 bases spanning the gap. The germline V gene encodes CDR1 SGHVS and CDR2 FNYEAQ. The CDR3 has 19 amino acids. This entry is derived from a study of T cell repertoires in cytomegalovirus infection. The wider study: It was recently identified HLA-C-restricted and well-studied HLA-B-restricted CMV epitopes that the study used. Public TCR beta signatures were indicative of both CMV infection and a matching HLA type. General study findings and limits: The study found HLA-C-restricted CMV-specific TCR beta clonotypes dominating the ex vivo response.

A single record per CDR3 protein comes from TCRdb applying MiXCR to the reads. Altogether 830,000 or so distinct CDR3 sequences are present, about 30% being singletons, with the ten largest covering around 11%. Sequencing was performed on cultured CD8+ T cells from PBMCs, taken from culture after CMV antigen stimulation. This TCR was recovered from a human donor in good health (CMV status not recorded). Some clones in this sample may be carry-over from other donors' samples. The chain links TRBV7-6 to TRBJ1-5; D is unresolved. CDR3 nucleotides: TGTGCCAGCAGCTTAGTAGAGACGGTTCCCCCTTTTAGCAATCAGCCCCAGCATTTT. As protein: CASSLVETVPPFSNQPQHF.